One and the same sample provided the 3 T cell receptor beta chains below, sequenced in a study of molecular identifiers for immune sequencing clone quantification. MiXCR, applied by TCRdb to the PCR reads, yields one record per CDR3 protein. The sample lists approximately 630,000 distinct CDR3 sequences; roughly 25% were seen once. Sequencing input: naive CD8+ T cells from blood, with Jurkat cell RNA spiked in. Subset reported: FACS-sorted CD8+CD4-CCR7+CD45RA+ naive T cells. The receptors stem from a human donor in good health. Some libraries in this study had Jurkat cell RNA spiked in.

This clonotype appeared many times. The chain recombines TRBV7-9 with TRBJ2-2, with D unclear. Trimming took off 5 bases at V and 0 bases at J, with 10 bases between the two ends. The CDR3 is 15 residues long. The V gene's germline CDR1 is SEHNR and CDR2 FQNEAQ (reference sequence). The CDR3 here is CASSPGPANTGELFF. DNA for the CDR3: TGTGCCAGCAGCCCCGGACCAGCGAACACCGGGGAGCTGTTTTTT.

About this clonotype itself: This could be a read error, since a much larger clone is one nucleotide away. The chain joins TRBV12-3 or TRBV12-4 to TRBJ2-1, with 9 bases that match TRBD2. This CDR3 spans 16 amino acids. The CDR3 loop is CASSLEGTSSYNDQFF. The DNA for the CDR3 is TGTGCCAGCAGTTTAGAAGGGACTAGCTCCTACAATGACCAGTTCTTC.

As for this clonotype: Being one base from a much bigger clone, this may be a read error. V and J are TRBV4-3 and TRBJ2-1, with D tentatively TRBD1 (6 bases). Germline V gene data show CDR1 as LGHNA and CDR2 as YSLEER. The CDR3 runs to 15 residues. The CDR3: CASSQAGTTYNGQFF. CDR3 DNA: TGCGCCAGCAGCCAAGCCGGGACAACCTACAATGGGCAGTTCTTC.